This entry is about one T cell receptor beta chain. Amplification of TCR beta CDR3 regions used RNA transcripts. After a first-round RT-PCR with HTBI primers, a second-round multiplex PCR was run. MiXCR was run by TCRdb on the multiplex PCR reads, yielding one entry per CDR3 protein. The sample carries almost 750,000 distinct CDR3 sequences, around 40% recorded once. Germline V gene sequence: CDR1 SGHAT, CDR2 FQDESV (reference sequence). V shed 3 bases and J 7 bases; nucleotides not matched to a gene: 9. This CDR3 is 16 amino acids long. This sample was taken from a study of Graves' ophthalmopathy and Graves' hyperthyroidism. Overall study: At the time of initial diagnosis and before any treatment, peripheral blood was collected.

The source is an adult man with Graves' ophthalmopathy. The chain recombines TRBV11-1 with TRBJ1-5; 10 bases map to TRBD1. Sequencing input: peripheral blood. DNA of the CDR3: TGTGCCAGCAGCTTTCCCGGGACAGGGGTTGGCCAGCCCCAGCATTTT. Translated: CASSFPGTGVGQPQHF.